Listed below are T cell receptor beta chains from one sample, sequenced in a study of OX40 agonist ivuxolimab in advanced cancers. Clones were read by immunoSEQ multiplex PCR, and TCRdb kept only the in-frame ones, dropping some. Found here are roughly 7,700 clones, less than 85% of them singletons; the top ten hold about 37%. The starting material was CD4+ or CD8+ T cells sorted from blood, obtained in a trial of the OX40 agonist ivuxolimab. The receptors stem from an adult with an advanced solid tumor such as melanoma, head and neck, liver or kidney cancer. The CDR3 runs from the conserved cysteine through the conserved F or W. The order of the fields is D gene, clone size, J gene, V gene, CDR3 DNA, CDR3 protein. D genes are given only for firm matches. Where a row states a size, it is once, few, many or the class of an expanded clone; other rows omit it.

d_call: .
clone_size: few
j_call: TRBJ1-2
v_call: TRBV6-6
cdr3_nt: TGTGCCAGCAGTGGGGGCTGGGACTATGGCTACACCTTC
cdr3_aa: CASSGGWDYGYTF

d_call: TRBD2
clone_size: .
j_call: TRBJ2-7
v_call: TRBV28
cdr3_nt: TGTGCCAGCAGAGCGGGAGCGGCAGACTACGAGCAGTACTTC
cdr3_aa: CASRAGAADYEQYF

d_call: .
clone_size: .
j_call: TRBJ2-2
v_call: TRBV15
cdr3_nt: TGTGCCACCAGCAGAGATGAGATAGGACCCGGGAACACCGGGGAGCTGTTTTTT
cdr3_aa: CATSRDEIGPGNTGELFF

d_call: .
clone_size: .
j_call: TRBJ1-1
v_call: TRBV2
cdr3_nt: TGTGCCAGCGAAGGGGACACTGAAGCTTTCTTT
cdr3_aa: CASEGDTEAFF

d_call: .
clone_size: .
j_call: TRBJ2-5
v_call: TRBV13
cdr3_nt: TGTGCCAGCAGCCCCCCCGGGGGGCCCCAAGAGACCCAGTACTTC
cdr3_aa: CASSPPGGPQETQYF

d_call: .
clone_size: .
j_call: TRBJ2-7
v_call: TRBV7-9
cdr3_nt: TGTGCCAGCAGCCTGGGTACCTACGAGCAGTACTTC
cdr3_aa: CASSLGTYEQYF

d_call: .
clone_size: .
j_call: TRBJ1-1
v_call: TRBV12-5
cdr3_nt: TGTGCTAGTGGTTTCGGGGGAAACACTGAAGCTTTCTTT
cdr3_aa: CASGFGGNTEAFF

d_call: .
clone_size: .
j_call: TRBJ1-5
v_call: TRBV30
cdr3_nt: TGTGCCTGGAGTAGGGGGTCAGACAGTAATCAGCCCCAGCATTTT
cdr3_aa: CAWSRGSDSNQPQHF

d_call: .
clone_size: .
j_call: TRBJ2-7
v_call: TRBV4-3
cdr3_nt: TGCGCCAGCAGCCAGAGTGGGACTCTTACCTACGAGCAGTACTTC
cdr3_aa: CASSQSGTLTYEQYF

d_call: .
clone_size: once
j_call: TRBJ2-1
v_call: TRBV5-6
cdr3_nt: TGTGCCAGCAGCTTGGGTGGGCTCACCTACAATGAGCAGTTCTTC
cdr3_aa: CASSLGGLTYNEQFF

d_call: TRBD1
clone_size: .
j_call: TRBJ2-3
v_call: TRBV9
cdr3_nt: TGTGCCAGCAGCCCCTTGACAGGGGTAGGCACAGATACGCAGTATTTT
cdr3_aa: CASSPLTGVGTDTQYF

d_call: .
clone_size: .
j_call: TRBJ1-5
v_call: TRBV27
cdr3_nt: TGTGCCAGCAGTTTAGCGGACAATCAGCCCCAGCATTTT
cdr3_aa: CASSLADNQPQHF

d_call: .
clone_size: .
j_call: TRBJ1-5
v_call: TRBV9
cdr3_nt: TGTGCCAGCAGCGTAGGGCAGTTGAGCAATCAGCCCCAGCATTTT
cdr3_aa: CASSVGQLSNQPQHF

d_call: .
clone_size: .
j_call: TRBJ1-5
v_call: TRBV7-9
cdr3_nt: TGTGCCAGCAGCCACGGCCCTTCGGGAGGCAATCAGCCCCAGCATTTT
cdr3_aa: CASSHGPSGGNQPQHF

d_call: .
clone_size: .
j_call: TRBJ1-2
v_call: TRBV5-6
cdr3_nt: TGTGCCAGCAGCCACGGCTCGGGCAGGGCTTTCTATGGCTACACCTTC
cdr3_aa: CASSHGSGRAFYGYTF

d_call: TRBD2
clone_size: once
j_call: TRBJ2-5
v_call: TRBV30
cdr3_nt: TGTGCCTGGACCATAGCGGGGGCACCCCAAGAGACCCAGTACTTC
cdr3_aa: CAWTIAGAPQETQYF

d_call: TRBD1
clone_size: medium-sized
j_call: TRBJ2-6
v_call: TRBV9
cdr3_nt: TGTGCCAGCAGCGTAGAGGGGGCTCAGGCCAACGTCCTGACTTTC
cdr3_aa: CASSVEGAQANVLTF

d_call: .
clone_size: once
j_call: TRBJ2-7
v_call: TRBV27
cdr3_nt: TGTGCCAGCAGTCTAACTAGCACTCACGAGCAGTACTTC
cdr3_aa: CASSLTSTHEQYF

d_call: .
clone_size: .
j_call: TRBJ2-3
v_call: TRBV7-8
cdr3_nt: TGTGCCAGCAGCTTATCTGGCGGGTGGAGCACAGATACGCAGTATTTT
cdr3_aa: CASSLSGGWSTDTQYF

d_call: .
clone_size: .
j_call: TRBJ2-7
v_call: TRBV5-4
cdr3_nt: TGTGCCAGCAGCTTGGGTCCCGAGCAGTACTTC
cdr3_aa: CASSLGPEQYF

d_call: .
clone_size: .
j_call: TRBJ2-3
v_call: TRBV28
cdr3_nt: TGTGCCAGCAGTCGCTTCCTAGATACGCAGTATTTT
cdr3_aa: CASSRFLDTQYF

d_call: TRBD1
clone_size: .
j_call: TRBJ1-1
v_call: TRBV6-1
cdr3_nt: TGTGCCAGCAGTGAAGGGACAGGGGCCTCGAACACTGAAGCTTTCTTT
cdr3_aa: CASSEGTGASNTEAFF

d_call: .
clone_size: .
j_call: TRBJ2-2
v_call: TRBV13
cdr3_nt: TGTGCCAGCAGCTTCGGCACCGGGGAGCTGTTTTTT
cdr3_aa: CASSFGTGELFF

d_call: .
clone_size: .
j_call: TRBJ1-5
v_call: TRBV9
cdr3_nt: TGTGCCAGCAGCGTAGGGTCAGGCCCTAATCAGCCCCAGCATTTT
cdr3_aa: CASSVGSGPNQPQHF

d_call: TRBD2
clone_size: few
j_call: TRBJ2-1
v_call: TRBV7-9
cdr3_nt: TGTGCCAGCAGCTCCCCTGAGAGCGGGGCCTACAATGAGCAGTTCTTC
cdr3_aa: CASSSPESGAYNEQFF

d_call: .
clone_size: .
j_call: TRBJ2-1
v_call: TRBV28
cdr3_nt: TGTGCCAGCAGTTCAGGGGCTAGACGTTACAATGAGCAGTTCTTC
cdr3_aa: CASSSGARRYNEQFF

d_call: TRBD1
clone_size: .
j_call: TRBJ1-2
v_call: TRBV6-1
cdr3_nt: TGTGCCAGCAGTGGCACTTGGACAGGGGAAAACTATGGCTACACCTTC
cdr3_aa: CASSGTWTGENYGYTF

d_call: .
clone_size: .
j_call: TRBJ1-4
v_call: TRBV28
cdr3_nt: TGTGCCAGCAGTTCAGGGTTTGCGGGTGCAGGTGAAAAACTGTTTTTT
cdr3_aa: CASSSGFAGAGEKLFF

d_call: .
clone_size: .
j_call: TRBJ2-1
v_call: TRBV7-2
cdr3_nt: TGTGCCAGCAGCTTAGGAGGGGGAACGGGAGCTGAGCAGTTCTTC
cdr3_aa: CASSLGGGTGAEQFF

d_call: TRBD2
clone_size: .
j_call: TRBJ2-3
v_call: TRBV9
cdr3_nt: TGTGCCAGCAGCTCAACGACTAGCGGGGGGTTCAGAGATACGCAGTATTTT
cdr3_aa: CASSSTTSGGFRDTQYF

d_call: .
clone_size: .
j_call: TRBJ2-7
v_call: TRBV30
cdr3_nt: TGTGCCTGGGCCCATTCCTACGAGCAGTACTTC
cdr3_aa: CAWAHSYEQYF

d_call: TRBD1
clone_size: .
j_call: TRBJ2-5
v_call: TRBV27
cdr3_nt: TGTGCCAGCAGTCTCCGCCGGGACAGGGGGCAGACCCAGTACTTC
cdr3_aa: CASSLRRDRGQTQYF

d_call: TRBD2
clone_size: .
j_call: TRBJ2-1
v_call: TRBV30
cdr3_nt: TGTGCCTGGAATGCGGGAGCATCCTACAATGAGCAGTTCTTC
cdr3_aa: CAWNAGASYNEQFF

d_call: TRBD2
clone_size: .
j_call: TRBJ2-1
v_call: TRBV4-3
cdr3_nt: TGCGCCAGCAGCCAGCGGGGGGGGTACAATGAGCAGTTCTTC
cdr3_aa: CASSQRGGYNEQFF

d_call: TRBD1
clone_size: medium-sized
j_call: TRBJ2-7
v_call: TRBV15
cdr3_nt: TGTGCCACCAGCGCGACAGGGGACCTCGTCGAGCAGTACTTC
cdr3_aa: CATSATGDLVEQYF

d_call: .
clone_size: .
j_call: TRBJ2-7
v_call: TRBV7-2
cdr3_nt: TGTGCCAGCAGCCACGGGACTGAGTACGAGCAGTACTTC
cdr3_aa: CASSHGTEYEQYF

d_call: .
clone_size: .
j_call: TRBJ2-5
v_call: TRBV19
cdr3_nt: TGTGCCAGTAGGAGTATGGAGACCCAGTACTTC
cdr3_aa: CASRSMETQYF

d_call: TRBD1
clone_size: .
j_call: TRBJ1-1
v_call: TRBV27
cdr3_nt: TGTGCCAGCAGCCATGCGGCAGGGGGAACGAACACTGAAGCTTTCTTT
cdr3_aa: CASSHAAGGTNTEAFF

d_call: TRBD2
clone_size: .
j_call: TRBJ2-7
v_call: TRBV9
cdr3_nt: TGTGCCAGCAGCGTAGAGGGGACTAGCGGCTACGAGCAGTACTTC
cdr3_aa: CASSVEGTSGYEQYF

d_call: .
clone_size: .
j_call: TRBJ1-4
v_call: TRBV4-3
cdr3_nt: TGCGCCAGCAGCCAAGCGGCAGGGGCTAATGAAAAACTGTTTTTT
cdr3_aa: CASSQAAGANEKLFF

d_call: .
clone_size: .
j_call: TRBJ1-1
v_call: TRBV13
cdr3_nt: TGTGCCAGCAGCTTAGGACGGACGAACACTGAAGCTTTCTTT
cdr3_aa: CASSLGRTNTEAFF

d_call: .
clone_size: .
j_call: TRBJ1-2
v_call: TRBV7-9
cdr3_nt: TGTGCCAGCAGCTTTTGGGGTAGGGGCTACACCTTC
cdr3_aa: CASSFWGRGYTF

d_call: .
clone_size: once
j_call: TRBJ2-1
v_call: TRBV30
cdr3_nt: TGTGCCTGGAGTGGGGGTCGGGGCTACAATGAGCAGTTCTTC
cdr3_aa: CAWSGGRGYNEQFF

d_call: .
clone_size: medium-sized
j_call: TRBJ1-5
v_call: TRBV4-1
cdr3_nt: TGCGCCAGCAGCCAAGATCAGGCACAGCCCCAGCATTTT
cdr3_aa: CASSQDQAQPQHF

d_call: .
clone_size: .
j_call: TRBJ2-7
v_call: TRBV2
cdr3_nt: TGTGCCAGCAGTGAATGGAAGGGGACCTACGAGCAGTACTTC
cdr3_aa: CASSEWKGTYEQYF

d_call: .
clone_size: .
j_call: TRBJ1-5
v_call: TRBV7-6
cdr3_nt: TGTGCCAGCAGCTTAGCTTGGGGAGATCAGCCCCAGCATTTT
cdr3_aa: CASSLAWGDQPQHF

d_call: .
clone_size: medium-sized
j_call: TRBJ1-5
v_call: TRBV27
cdr3_nt: TGTGCCAGCAGTTTAGGGGCCCCCCAGCCCCAGCATTTT
cdr3_aa: CASSLGAPQPQHF

d_call: .
clone_size: .
j_call: TRBJ2-1
v_call: TRBV6-1
cdr3_nt: TGTGCCAGCAGTGAAGGTCGAGGGGGCAATGAGCAGTTCTTC
cdr3_aa: CASSEGRGGNEQFF

d_call: TRBD1
clone_size: .
j_call: TRBJ2-1
v_call: TRBV9
cdr3_nt: TGTGCCAGCAGCCTTCCACTGACAGGGGACTCTAACGAGCTCTCCTACAATGAGCAGTTCTTC
cdr3_aa: CASSLPLTGDSNELSYNEQFF

d_call: TRBD1
clone_size: .
j_call: TRBJ1-6
v_call: TRBV27
cdr3_nt: TGTGCCAGCAGTTTCTTACAGGGGGATTCACCCCTCCACTTT
cdr3_aa: CASSFLQGDSPLHF

d_call: TRBD1
clone_size: .
j_call: TRBJ2-5
v_call: TRBV5-4
cdr3_nt: TGTGCCAGCAGCCCCGGGACAGGGGTTCCGGAGACCCAGTACTTC
cdr3_aa: CASSPGTGVPETQYF

d_call: .
clone_size: .
j_call: TRBJ1-2
v_call: TRBV2
cdr3_nt: TGTGCCAGCAGTGAAGTAGACACCTACTATGGCTACACCTTC
cdr3_aa: CASSEVDTYYGYTF

d_call: .
clone_size: few
j_call: TRBJ1-1
v_call: TRBV30
cdr3_nt: TGTGCCTGTATGGACACTGAAGCTTTCTTT
cdr3_aa: CACMDTEAFF

d_call: .
clone_size: .
j_call: TRBJ2-5
v_call: TRBV29-1
cdr3_nt: TGCAGCGTTGAGGACAGTTTTTTACAAGAGACCCAGTACTTC
cdr3_aa: CSVEDSFLQETQYF

d_call: .
clone_size: .
j_call: TRBJ1-1
v_call: TRBV5-1
cdr3_nt: TGCGCCAGCAGCTTGACGTGGGGGGACACTGAAGCTTTCTTT
cdr3_aa: CASSLTWGDTEAFF

d_call: TRBD2
clone_size: .
j_call: TRBJ2-1
v_call: TRBV5-4
cdr3_nt: TGTGCCAGCAGTCAGCGGGAGGTGGTATACAATGAGCAGTTCTTC
cdr3_aa: CASSQREVVYNEQFF

d_call: .
clone_size: .
j_call: TRBJ2-5
v_call: TRBV6-6
cdr3_nt: TGTGCCACCAACGCGGTTGCGGGAGAGACCCAGTACTTC
cdr3_aa: CATNAVAGETQYF

d_call: TRBD1
clone_size: .
j_call: TRBJ2-1
v_call: TRBV9
cdr3_nt: TGTGCCAGCAGCGCAGGCCCGAACAGGGGCCTTAATGAGCAGTTCTTC
cdr3_aa: CASSAGPNRGLNEQFF